These 30 T cell receptor beta chains share one sample of origin, sequenced in a study of response to subunit inactivated influenza vaccine. TCRdb processed the RT-PCR reads anew with MiXCR; each CDR3 protein has one entry. This table has 750,000 to 850,000 distinct CDR3 sequences, roughly 20% appearing once. The specimen was PBMCs from blood, collected roughly 5 days after vaccination. The receptor source for this set is a man in his fifties who received an inactivated influenza vaccine.

The genes are TRBV7-2 and TRBJ2-1, with 8 nucleotides matching TRBD2. V lost 0 bases and J lost 0; bases outside the gene matches: 7. The CDR3 covers 18 residues. Germline loops: CDR1 SGHTA, CDR2 FQGNSA. The CDR3 region is CASSLARVAGSSYNEQFF. The CDR3 region has the DNA TGTGCCAGCAGCTTAGCGCGAGTAGCGGGAAGCTCCTACAATGAGCAGTTCTTC.

This chain joins TRBV4-3 and TRBJ2-6; the D is unclear. The CDR3 has 17 residues. Trimming took off 1 base at V and 0 bases at J, with 10 bases between the two ends. Germline CDR1 reads LGHNA; CDR2 reads YSLEER. CDR3 bases: TGCGCCAGCAGCCAAGGACCGACGAGCTCTGGGGCCAACGTCCTGACTTTC. Amino acid sequence: CASSQGPTSSGANVLTF.

This clonotype was seen repeatedly, ten times or more. V and J are TRBV15 and TRBJ2-3; D is undetermined. The CDR3 spans 14 residues. Germline V gene sequence: CDR1 LNHNV, CDR2 YYDKDF (reference sequence). V lost 1 base and J 1 base, leaving 6 bases between the germline ends. The CDR3 region is CATSRVTRTDTQYF. CDR3 nucleotides: TGTGCCACCAGCAGAGTAACTCGCACAGATACGCAGTATTTT.

This clonotype was observed a handful of times. This rearrangement joins TRBV4-3 to TRBJ2-1; TRBD2 might be the D (6 bases). V lost 4 bases, J lost 7 bases, and 20 bases lay in between. CDR3 size: 16 residues. Germline loops: CDR1 LGHNA, CDR2 YSLEER. The CDR3 region is CASSLGVADLGNEQFF. In DNA form, the CDR3 reads TGCGCCAGCAGCCTAGGAGTAGCGGACTTGGGGAATGAGCAGTTCTTC.

This chain connects TRBV29-1 to TRBJ2-2, with unresolved D. The germline V and J ends were trimmed by 4 bases and 3 bases, with 3 bases remaining between them. This CDR3 contains 11 residues. Germline V lookup: CDR1 SQVTM, CDR2 ANQGSEA. The CDR3 nucleotides read TGCAGCGTTGGGCACACCGGGGAGCTGTTTTTT. As protein: CSVGHTGELFF.

This clonotype has just a few counts. The rearrangement links TRBV20-1 to TRBJ2-7; the match to TRBD2 covers 8 bases. The length of the CDR3 is 15 residues. After removal of 6 bases from V and 1 base from J, the junction contained 11 bases not matched to a gene. Germline CDR1 is DFQATT and CDR2 is SNEGSKA (reference sequence). The CDR3 nucleotides read TGCAGTGCATCAGGCGGGACTAGTCTTTCCTACGAGCAGTACTTC. It specifies CSASGGTSLSYEQYF.

The CDR3 is CSARDLKVEEQYF. The CDR3 DNA follows: TGCAGTGCTAGAGATCTGAAAGTGGAGGAGCAGTACTTC. The chain has TRBV20-1 and TRBJ2-7; D not certain. The CDR3 is 13 residues long. CDR1 is DFQATT and CDR2 is SNEGSKA in the germline V gene (reference sequence). V gave up 0 bases and J gave up 7 bases, with 13 bases separating them.

The V and J genes are TRBV28 and TRBJ2-7; 8 bases map to TRBD1. The J segment lost 6 bases and the V segment lost 0 bases, leaving 4 bases of the junction unmatched. Germline values: CDR1 MDHEN, CDR2 SYDVKM. The CDR3 is 14 residues long. The DNA for the CDR3 is TGTGCCAGCAGTTTATGGCAGGGGGCGGGCGAGCAGTACTTC. Its translation is CASSLWQGAGEQYF.

In this sample, this clonotype turned up a few times. This sequence joins TRBV5-6 and TRBJ2-7; D unresolved. From germline, CDR1 is SGHDT and CDR2 YYEEEE. Trimming stripped 0 bases from V and 3 bases from J, with 7 bases between. This CDR3 comprises 13 residues. CDR3 sequence: CASSLDTYYEQYF. CDR3 nucleotides: TGTGCCAGCAGCTTGGACACCTACTACGAGCAGTACTTC.

This clonotype was counted many times. The gene calls are TRBV5-1 and TRBJ2-7; unclear D gene. Trimming removed 0 bases from V and 5 bases from J, with 6 bases in between. The CDR3 is 12 amino acids. The V gene's germline CDR1 is SGHRS and CDR2 YFSETQ. The chain's CDR3 is CASSLDINEQYF. As DNA, the CDR3 is TGCGCCAGCAGCTTGGATATAAACGAGCAGTACTTC.

The rearrangement joins TRBV5-1 to TRBJ1-2, with D perhaps TRBD1 (5 bases). Germline V gene lookup returns CDR1 SGHRS and CDR2 YFSETQ. The CDR3 contains 13 residues. With 1 base removed from V and 8 bases from J, the gap between germline ends came to 12 bases. The CDR3 bases are TGCGCCAGCAGCTTGTGGACATGGAGCGGCTACACCTTC. It codes for CASSLWTWSGYTF. The full variable domain, completed using reference TRBV5-1 and TRBJ1-2, is KAGVTQTPRYLIKTRGQQVTLSCSPISGHRSVSWYQQTPGQGLQFLFEYFSETQRNKGNFPGRFSGRQFSNSRSEMNVSTLELGDSALYLCASSLWTWSGYTFGSGTRLTVV.

This clonotype was seen many times. The J gene is TRBJ2-3, the V gene TRBV6-1; 11 nucleotides match TRBD1. V was clipped by 5 bases and J by 9 bases; unmatched bases: 7. This CDR3 is built from 14 residues. In germline, CDR1 is MNHNS, CDR2 SASEGT. The CDR3 loop is CASSTGTGGITQYF. As DNA, the CDR3 is TGTGCCAGCAGTACCGGGACAGGGGGTATCACGCAGTATTTT.

This clonotype has more than one count but fewer than ten. The V call is TRBV7-2, the J call TRBJ1-1; D is perhaps TRBD1 (6 bases). The CDR3 runs 16 residues. Trimming took 1 base from V and 4 from J, leaving 16 bases between them. In germline, CDR1 is SGHTA, CDR2 FQGNSA. The CDR3 DNA reads TGTGCCAGCAGCTTAGGTCCTTTCATCAGGGGCACTGAAGCTTTCTTT. Protein product: CASSLGPFIRGTEAFF.

The rearrangement links TRBV7-2 to TRBJ2-3, with D perhaps TRBD1 or TRBD2 (5 bases each). V was clipped by 8 bases and J by 2 bases, with 17 bases between them. CDR1 and CDR2 from the germline V gene are SGHTA and FQGNSA. The CDR3 has 15 residues. CDR3 sequence (DNA): TGTGCCAGCCGCCAATTCGGGGCCTACACAGATACGCAGTATTTT. It specifies CASRQFGAYTDTQYF.

This clonotype was seen many times. Here the CDR3 reads CSASGRAIGYEQYF. The CDR3 DNA sequence: TGCAGTGCTAGCGGGAGGGCAATAGGCTACGAGCAGTACTTC. This chain joins TRBV20-1 and TRBJ2-7, with TRBD2 matching over 8 bases. CDR3 length equals 14 residues. V was pared by 3 bases and J by 3 bases, with 7 bases of the junction left unmatched. CDR1 is DFQATT and CDR2 is SNEGSKA in the germline V gene (reference sequence).

The chain employs TRBV28 and TRBJ2-1; 7 nucleotides line up with TRBD2. After removal of 6 bases from V and 6 bases from J, the junction contained 11 bases not matched to a gene. The CDR3 sequence is 15 residues long. Germline V lookup: CDR1 MDHEN, CDR2 SYDVKM. CDR3 in amino acids: CASSLWGGLFNEQFF. CDR3 nucleotides: TGTGCCAGCAGCTTGTGGGGGGGTTTATTCAATGAGCAGTTCTTC. Drawing the rest from reference TRBV28 and TRBJ2-1, the complete variable domain is DVKVTQSSRYLVKRTGEKVFLECVQDMDHENMFWYRQDPGLGLRLIYFSYDVKMKEKGDIPEGYSVSREKKERFSLILESASTNQTSMYLCASSLWGGLFNEQFFGPGTRLTVL.

The rearrangement uses TRBV24-1 and TRBJ2-5; the D is unclear. From germline, CDR1 is KGHDR and CDR2 SFDVKD. V was trimmed by 1 base and J by 7 bases, leaving 9 bases between them. The CDR3 consists of 13 residues. The DNA for the CDR3 is TGTGCCACCAGTGATTTCCGTTCTCCGACCCAGTACTTC. As protein: CATSDFRSPTQYF.

The sample holds a few counts of this clonotype. The V gene is TRBV12-3 or TRBV12-4, the J gene TRBJ1-2; 8 bases align to TRBD1. This CDR3 comprises 14 residues. The V and J ends lost 7 bases and 6 bases, in that order; junction bases with no gene match: 10. The CDR3 bases are TGTGCCAGCAACCCGACAGGGGAATTTCATGGCTACACCTTC. Protein sequence: CASNPTGEFHGYTF.

This clonotype was counted between two and nine times. The V call is TRBV7-2, the J call TRBJ2-7; the match to TRBD2 covers 11 bases. Germline V gives CDR1 SGHTA, CDR2 FQGNSA. The CDR3 is made up of 15 amino acids. V shed 3 bases, J shed 1 base, and the junction held 2 bases outside the gene matches. This CDR3 reads CASSFVAGGSYEQYF. CDR3 in DNA: TGTGCCAGCAGCTTCGTAGCGGGAGGGTCCTACGAGCAGTACTTC.

This clonotype was recorded at least ten times. The chain employs TRBV20-1 and TRBJ2-4, with D perhaps TRBD1 (6 bases). Germline V lookup: CDR1 DFQATT, CDR2 SNEGSKA (reference sequence). This CDR3 region has 12 residues. Trimming shortened V by 3 bases and J by 11 bases, and 14 bases separated the two germline ends. The CDR3 sequence: CSASGGRLLQYF. The CDR3 nucleotides are TGCAGTGCTAGTGGGGGCAGGCTCCTTCAGTACTTC.

This clonotype was recorded at least ten times. The V gene is TRBV29-1, the J gene TRBJ2-7; 8 bases map to TRBD1. The V gene's germline CDR1 is SQVTM and CDR2 ANQGSEA. The CDR3 sequence is 14 residues long. Trimming at V came to 7 bases and at J to 4 bases, leaving 12 bases not matched to a gene. The CDR3 sequence is CSASAGTGNYEQYF. DNA of the CDR3: TGCAGCGCATCGGCCGGGACAGGTAATTACGAGCAGTACTTC.

This clonotype came up a few times. The rearrangement joins TRBV4-2 to TRBJ2-1, with TRBD2 identical over 7 bases. CDR1 is LGHNA, CDR2 YNFKEQ, per germline. CDR3 length: 16 residues. V shed 4 bases, J shed 9 bases, and the junction held 15 bases outside the gene matches. The chain's CDR3 is CASSPSVVGGPVEQFF. The CDR3 DNA reads TGTGCCAGCAGCCCCTCGGTTGTGGGAGGGCCTGTTGAGCAGTTCTTC.

This clonotype has ten or more counts. The chain couples TRBV5-6 to TRBJ2-7, with D maybe TRBD2 (5 bases). Per the germline V gene, CDR1 is SGHDT and CDR2 is YYEEEE. The CDR3 has 14 residues. With 4 bases removed from V and 1 base from J, the gap between germline ends came to 12 bases. CDR3 sequence reads: CASSRWTSSYEQYF. DNA for the CDR3: TGTGCCAGCAGCCGATGGACTTCTTCCTACGAGCAGTACTTC.

This clonotype was recorded only once. The chain is built from TRBV6-5 and TRBJ2-1, with 10 bases fitting TRBD2. Germline loops: CDR1 MNHEY, CDR2 SVGAGI. Trimming cost V 2 bases and J 8 bases; bases outside gene matches: 6. The CDR3 loop spans 15 amino acids. CDR3 DNA sequence: TGTGCCAGCAGTTACGAGGCTAGCGGGAGCTATGAGCAGTTCTTC. It yields the protein CASSYEASGSYEQFF.

Only a few counts were recorded for this clonotype. The V call is TRBV20-1, the J call TRBJ2-3; 9 nucleotides agree with TRBD2. The V gene's germline CDR1 is DFQATT and CDR2 SNEGSKA (reference sequence). The CDR3 runs 17 residues. Unmatched junction bases numbered 8, after V lost 0 bases and J lost 1 base. For the CDR3, the DNA is TGCAGTGCTAGAGATCCCTTGTCTAGCGGGGGCACAGATACGCAGTATTTT. This encodes CSARDPLSSGGTDTQYF.

This chain joins TRBV6-1 and TRBJ2-7; 8 nucleotides match TRBD1. The trim removed 5 bases at V and 3 bases at J, leaving 12 bases unmatched. Germline loops: CDR1 MNHNS, CDR2 SASEGT. The CDR3 is 16 amino acids. CDR3 bases: TGTGCCAGCAGTCCTGGACAGGGAGAAAATGTCTACGAGCAGTACTTC. Its translation: CASSPGQGENVYEQYF.

This clonotype appeared once. The V gene is TRBV7-2, the J gene TRBJ2-7; TRBD1 might be the D (5 bases). CDR3 length: 15 amino acids. With 1 base removed from V and 7 bases from J, the gap between germline ends came to 17 bases. CDR1 and CDR2 (germline): SGHTA, FQGNSA. The CDR3, as DNA: TGTGCCAGCAGCTTAGTTGGGCAGGGCCTCGAGGAGCAGTACTTC. Its translation is CASSLVGQGLEEQYF. The full variable domain, rest sourced from reference TRBV7-2 and TRBJ2-7, is GAGVSQSPSNKVTEKGKDVELRCDPISGHTALYWYRQSLGQGLEFLIYFQGNSAPDKSGLPSDRFSAERTGGSVSTLTIQRTQQEDSAVYLCASSLVGQGLEEQYFGPGTRLTVT.

This rearrangement joins TRBV12-3 or TRBV12-4 to TRBJ2-7; 10 bases are shared with TRBD1. Germline trimming cut 3 bases from V and 0 bases from J; bases unmatched to any gene: 8. CDR3 length equals 17 residues. The CDR3 sequence: CASSLTGGFRSSYEQYF. The CDR3 nucleotides are TGTGCCAGCAGTTTGACAGGGGGCTTCAGAAGCTCCTACGAGCAGTACTTC.

V is TRBV5-1 and J is TRBJ2-3, with D possibly matching TRBD2 (6 bases). Trimming pared 4 bases from V and 3 bases from J, leaving 18 bases between. CDR1 and CDR2 from the germline V gene are SGHRS and YFSETQ. This CDR3 contains 16 residues. The CDR3 coding sequence is TGCGCCAGCAGCATAAGGGCCCGAAGCGGGACAGATACGCAGTATTTT. It encodes CASSIRARSGTDTQYF.

This clonotype was detected only a few times. The chain recombines TRBV6-5 with TRBJ2-1; 9 bases align to TRBD2. Per the germline V gene, CDR1 is MNHEY and CDR2 is SVGAGI. The V and J ends lost 4 bases and 7 bases, in that order; junction bases with no gene match: 8. CDR3 length: 15 residues. This chain's CDR3 is CASSSGSGSGNEQFF. In DNA form, the CDR3 reads TGTGCCAGCAGTTCCGGTAGCGGGAGCGGTAATGAGCAGTTCTTC.